This entry lists 21 T cell receptor beta chains sequenced from one sample in a study of cytomegalovirus exposure and HLA in healthy donors. It was with 60 Vbeta and 13 Jbeta primers that the PCR ran. Measured with immunoSEQ multiplex PCR; TCRdb has only the in-frame clones, and not every one. This sample has about 170,000 clones, with about 85% found just once. The source material was PBMCs. The origin of the receptors is a man between 18 and 29 years old in good health and CMV-seropositive.

This chain links TRBV18 with TRBJ1-5; tentatively, D is TRBD1 (6 bases). The CDR3 length is 16 residues. Germline CDR1 and CDR2: KGHSH and LQKENI. The V gene lost 6 bases and the J gene lost 0 bases, with 15 bases spanning the gap. The CDR3 is CASSQQGTNSNQPQHF. CDR3 sequence (DNA): TGTGCCAGCTCCCAACAGGGAACTAATAGCAATCAGCCCCAGCATTTT.

This clone was observed a single time. The chain uses TRBV6-1 and TRBJ2-7; a possible D gene is TRBD2 (6 bases). Germline V lookup: CDR1 MNHNS, CDR2 SASEGT. This CDR3 has 14 residues. The V gene lost 6 bases and the J gene lost 4 bases, with 16 bases spanning the gap. This CDR3 reads CASRASTGLYEQYF. DNA for the CDR3: TGTGCCAGCAGAGCCTCGACTGGACTATACGAGCAGTACTTC.

The chain has TRBV5-4 and TRBJ1-2; weak D call: TRBD1 (5 bases). V was cut by 4 bases and J by 6 bases, with 19 bases left in between. CDR3 length: 15 amino acids. Per the germline V gene, CDR1 is SGHNT and CDR2 is YYREEE (reference sequence). The CDR3 spells CASSTEAGRTNGYTF. The CDR3 DNA reads as TGTGCCAGCAGCACGGAAGCGGGACGCACAAATGGCTACACCTTC.

This chain uses TRBV18 with TRBJ2-7; 8 nucleotides match TRBD1. V lost 2 bases, J lost 0 bases, and 3 bases stayed unmatched. Germline V lookup: CDR1 KGHSH, CDR2 LQKENI. This CDR3 has 15 residues. The CDR3 loop reads CASSPGTGLSYEQYF. The CDR3 DNA follows: TGTGCCAGCTCACCAGGGACAGGCCTCTCCTACGAGCAGTACTTC. Based on the CDR3 plus reference TRBV18 and TRBJ2-7, the full variable domain is NAGVMQNPRHLVRRRGQEARLRCSPMKGHSHVYWYRQLPEEGLKFMVYLQKENIIDESGMPKERFSAEFPKEGPSILRIQQVVRGDSAAYFCASSPGTGLSYEQYFGPGTRLTVT.

This clone has a handful of counts. The chain employs TRBV14 and TRBJ1-1; D remains unclear. CDR1 and CDR2 from the germline V gene are SGHDN and FVKESK. The CDR3 loop spans 14 amino acids. V was shortened by 3 bases and J by 1 base, with 9 bases between the two germline ends. The chain's CDR3 is CASSQLRGNTEAFF. CDR3 nucleotides: TGTGCCAGCAGCCAGTTGCGTGGGAACACTGAAGCTTTCTTT.

In this sample, this clone turned up a few times. This chain links TRBV7-3 with TRBJ1-1; possibly TRBD1 for D (6 bases). Looked up from germline, CDR1 is SGHTA and CDR2 is FQGTGA. V was shortened by 5 bases and J by 3 bases, with 16 bases between the two germline ends. This CDR3 is built from 15 residues. The CDR3 protein is CASSPTGGGDTEAFF. CDR3 nucleotides: TGTGCCAGCAGCCCGACAGGTGGAGGAGACACTGAAGCTTTCTTT.

CDR3 nucleotide sequence: TGTGCCAGCAGTGGGGCTAGCGGGGGGCCGAATGAGCAGTTCTTC. Translation: CASSGASGGPNEQFF. The chain recombines TRBV2 with TRBJ2-1; 11 nucleotides agree with TRBD2. The V gene end was trimmed by 4 bases and the J gene end by 7 bases; junction bases not matched to a gene: 6. The CDR3 is 15 residues long. In germline, CDR1 is SNHLY, CDR2 FYNNEI.

The gene calls are TRBV19 and TRBJ2-1, with 7 bases lining up with TRBD1. Per the germline V gene, CDR1 is LNHDA and CDR2 is SQIVND (reference sequence). The CDR3 length is 16 residues. V dropped 5 bases and J dropped 0; count of bases not matched to a gene: 7. In nucleotides, the CDR3 is TGTGCCAGTAGTCCCGCACACAGGGGCTCCTACAATGAGCAGTTCTTC. This codes for CASSPAHRGSYNEQFF.

The table lists this clone with a few counts. The V gene is TRBV19, the J gene TRBJ1-5, with D possibly TRBD1 on 5 matching bases. The CDR3 has 14 residues. In germline, CDR1 is LNHDA, CDR2 SQIVND (reference sequence). Trimming took off 5 bases at V and 4 bases at J, with 12 bases between the two ends. The CDR3 nucleotides are TGTGCCAGTAGTGGGACGGGGGTAAATCAGCCCCAGCATTTT. Translation: CASSGTGVNQPQHF.

This clone was seen a single time. This chain uses TRBV7-9 with TRBJ2-3; possibly TRBD2 for D (5 bases). The CDR3 is 16 residues long. The germline gives CDR1 SEHNR, CDR2 FQNEAQ (reference sequence). Trimming cost V 5 bases and J 4 bases, with 19 bases left between them. The CDR3, as DNA: TGTGCCAGCAGCCCCAGAGAGGTAGAGGGCCCAGATACGCAGTATTTT. Protein: CASSPREVEGPDTQYF.

The rearrangement joins TRBV19 to TRBJ1-2; unclear D gene. Germline V gene data show CDR1 as LNHDA and CDR2 as SQIVND (reference sequence). This CDR3 is 14 amino acids long. V lost 5 bases to trimming and J lost 3 bases, with 13 bases between them. The CDR3 reads CASSPGWSDYGYTF. CDR3 sequence (DNA): TGTGCCAGTAGTCCCGGGTGGAGTGACTATGGCTACACCTTC.

J is TRBJ1-3 and V is TRBV15, with a tentative D call TRBD1 (6 bases). Germline CDR1 LNHNV, CDR2 YYDKDF (reference sequence). The CDR3 has 17 residues. Between the trimmed V and J ends, which lost 0 bases and 2 bases, there was a span of 14 bases. CDR3 sequence reads: CATSRDRGRGTGNTIYF. CDR3 DNA: TGTGCCACCAGCAGAGATCGGGGCAGGGGAACTGGAAACACCATATATTTT.

This rearrangement joins TRBV13 to TRBJ1-1; TRBD1 matches at 8 bases. V trimming: 4 bases; J trimming: 7 bases; junction bases outside the gene matches: 8. Germline CDR1 is PRHDT and CDR2 is FYEKMQ (reference sequence). This CDR3 is 14 amino acids long. The DNA of the CDR3 is TGTGCCAGCAGCTCAGAGGGACAGGCTATTGAAGCTTTCTTT. It codes for CASSSEGQAIEAFF.

The CDR3 DNA sequence: TGTGCCAGCAGCGTTTTCATAGACTCTGGAAACACCATATATTTT. Amino acid sequence: CASSVFIDSGNTIYF. The chain uses TRBV11-1 and TRBJ1-3, with D unclear. The V gene's germline CDR1 is SGHAT and CDR2 FQDESV (reference sequence). V gave up 5 bases and J gave up 0 bases, with 11 bases separating them. The CDR3 sequence is 15 residues long.

This clone appeared a single time. The rearrangement links TRBV10-3 to TRBJ2-1; the D gene is possibly TRBD1 (6 bases). Trimming stripped 11 bases from V and 8 bases from J, with 16 bases between. The length of the CDR3 is 12 residues. CDR1 is ENHRY, CDR2 SYGVKD, per germline. In DNA, the CDR3 is TGTGCCGCCACAGGGACAAGGGATGAGCAGTTCTTC. Translation: CAATGTRDEQFF.

The chain combines TRBV7-2 with TRBJ1-5; D is perhaps TRBD1 (5 bases). The germline V and J ends were trimmed by 4 bases and 3 bases, with 13 bases remaining between them. CDR1 SGHTA and CDR2 FQGNSA come from the germline V gene. CDR3 length equals 15 residues. As DNA, the CDR3 is TGTGCCAGCAGCTCTAGCGGGACTGCCAATCAGCCCCAGCATTTT. It yields the protein CASSSSGTANQPQHF.

The sample holds a few counts of this clone. This sequence joins TRBV6-4 and TRBJ2-3; 8 positions agree with TRBD2. The CDR3 sequence is 15 residues long. V shed 3 bases, J shed 4 bases, and the junction held 6 bases outside the gene matches. The germline gives CDR1 MRHNA, CDR2 SNTAGT. This chain's CDR3 is CASSDGRGGSDTQYF. The CDR3 coding sequence is TGTGCCAGCAGTGATGGTCGGGGGGGTTCAGATACGCAGTATTTT.

CDR3 sequence reads: CASSIDRGSYEQYF. CDR3 nucleotides: TGTGCCAGTAGTATAGATCGGGGCTCCTACGAGCAGTACTTC. The rearrangement joins TRBV19 to TRBJ2-7, with D perhaps TRBD2 (5 bases). The germline CDR1 and CDR2 sequences are LNHDA and SQIVND (reference sequence). This CDR3 spans 14 amino acids. The V end lost 0 bases, the J end lost 0 bases, and 6 bases lay between the germline ends.

The V gene is TRBV19, the J gene TRBJ2-2; maybe TRBD2 (7 bases). The length of the CDR3 is 16 residues. Per germline, CDR1 LNHDA and CDR2 SQIVND (reference sequence). Trimming stripped 9 bases from V and 4 bases from J, with 21 bases between. CDR3 nucleotide sequence: TGTGCCAGCGGAGCGGGACATATTATCCCCACCGGGGAGCTGTTTTTT. It encodes CASGAGHIIPTGELFF.

The gene calls are TRBV4-1 and TRBJ2-3, with TRBD2 identical over 7 bases. Per germline, CDR1 MGHRA and CDR2 YSYEKL. The trim removed 4 bases at V and 0 bases at J, leaving 4 bases unmatched. The CDR3 contains 15 residues. The CDR3 DNA follows: TGCGCCAGCAGCCGGGGAGGGGTCAGCACAGATACGCAGTATTTT. Translating gives CASSRGGVSTDTQYF.

The genes are TRBV6-5 and TRBJ2-7; 7 bases fit TRBD1. The germline V gene has CDR1 MNHEY and CDR2 SVGAGI. The CDR3 contains 11 residues. Unmatched junction bases numbered 3, after V lost 7 bases and J lost 6 bases. CDR3 coding DNA: TGTGCCAGCACCAACAGGGGCGAGCAGTACTTC. As protein: CASTNRGEQYF.